The rows below give T cell receptor beta chains drawn from one sample of a study of blood T cell repertoires in COVID-19. Sequencing was performed with immunoSEQ multiplex PCR; in TCRdb, only in-frame clones are kept and a portion is missing. The sample lists approximately 42,000 clones, about 77% occurring once. The sample consisted of peripheral blood. These receptors were obtained from a man of 80 years or more with acute or convalescent COVID-19. The CDR3 runs from the conserved cysteine through the conserved F or W. The D gene is left open where the match is weak. Not all rows give a size; the values are once, few, many and, for expanded clones, a class.

J gene | V gene | D gene | clone size | CDR3 DNA | CDR3 protein
TRBJ2-1 | TRBV7-9 | . | . | TGTGCCAGCAGCTTAGAAATCGGGACTTCATACAATGAGCAGTTCTTC | CASSLEIGTSYNEQFF
TRBJ2-7 | TRBV5-1 | . | . | TGCGCCAGCAGCTTCAGGGCAGGCCGATACGAGCAGTACTTC | CASSFRAGRYEQYF
TRBJ1-4 | TRBV7-2 | . | . | TGTGCCAGCAGCTCACAGGGAGTGGATGAAAAACTGTTTTTT | CASSSQGVDEKLFF
TRBJ2-7 | TRBV6-5 | . | . | TGTGCCAGCAGTTTCGACAGAGTCTACGAGCAGTACTTC | CASSFDRVYEQYF
TRBJ2-1 | TRBV11-3 | . | . | TGTGCCAGCAGCCAGGGCCGGATTAATGAGCAGTTCTTC | CASSQGRINEQFF
TRBJ2-6 | TRBV6-6 | TRBD1 | . | TGTGCCAGCAGTCGATTATCGACAGGGTCTGGGGCCAACGTCCTGACTTTC | CASSRLSTGSGANVLTF
TRBJ2-1 | TRBV19 | TRBD2 | . | TGTGCCAGTAGTATTCAAGTAGCGGGAGGGCCTGGAGTCAATGAGCAGTTCTTC | CASSIQVAGGPGVNEQFF
TRBJ2-5 | TRBV2 | TRBD2 | . | TGTGCCAGCAGCCTCCCCCTAGCGGGGGTAGAGACCCAGTACTTC | CASSLPLAGVETQYF
TRBJ1-2 | TRBV19 | . | once | TGTGCCAGTAAGGACCCACCGGACACTTATGGCTACACCTTC | CASKDPPDTYGYTF
TRBJ1-2 | TRBV11-2 | . | . | TGTGCCAGCAGGTCATCCGAGCGGAGCTACACCTTC | CASRSSERSYTF
TRBJ2-1 | TRBV7-8 | TRBD2 | . | TGTGCCAGCAGCTTAGGGACTAGCGGGAGAAATGAGCAGTTCTTC | CASSLGTSGRNEQFF
TRBJ1-1 | TRBV7-2 | TRBD1 | . | TGTGCCAGCAGCTTTGGACAGGGGAACCAGAACACTGAAGCTTTCTTT | CASSFGQGNQNTEAFF
TRBJ2-3 | TRBV7-3 | TRBD2 | . | TGTGCCAGCGCAAGGCTAGCGGGAGGTGAAGATACGCAGTATTTT | CASARLAGGEDTQYF
TRBJ1-4 | TRBV2 | TRBD1 | . | TGTGCCAGCAACACAAGACAGGGTTATAATGAAAAACTGTTTTTT | CASNTRQGYNEKLFF
TRBJ1-5 | TRBV27 | TRBD1 | once | TGTGCCAGCAGTTCGCCGGGACAGGGGTTTCAGCCCCAGCATTTT | CASSSPGQGFQPQHF
TRBJ2-3 | TRBV5-1 | TRBD1 | . | TGCGCCAGCAGCTTGGAAGGACAGGGTCGGTCAGATACGCAGTATTTT | CASSLEGQGRSDTQYF
TRBJ1-1 | TRBV28 | TRBD1 | . | TGTGCCAGCAGCCTTTTACAGGGGGCGAACACTGAAGCTTTCTTT | CASSLLQGANTEAFF
TRBJ1-1 | TRBV9 | . | . | TGTGCCAGCAGCGTAGGGCCCCCCGGGGGGAACACTGAAGCTTTCTTT | CASSVGPPGGNTEAFF
TRBJ2-7 | TRBV6-6 | . | . | TGTGCCAGCAGAGAACAGGGATCCTACGAGCAGTACTTC | CASREQGSYEQYF
TRBJ2-7 | TRBV7-9 | . | few | TGTGCCAGCAGCTTACAGGGGCCCCCGGGGGAGCAGTACTTC | CASSLQGPPGEQYF
TRBJ1-5 | TRBV19 | . | . | TGTGCCAGTAGTAAATACGGGGGGGCCAGCAATCAGCCCCAGCATTTT | CASSKYGGASNQPQHF
TRBJ2-5 | TRBV28 | TRBD2 | . | TGTGCCAGCGTTCCCCAGGGAGCGGGGCAAGAGACCCAGTACTTC | CASVPQGAGQETQYF
TRBJ1-5 | TRBV28 | . | . | TGTGCCAGCAGTTTGGAGAGCAATCAGCCCCAGCATTTT | CASSLESNQPQHF
TRBJ1-6 | TRBV9 | . | . | TGTGCCAGCCGAGAGGTTGAAGATTCACCCCTCCACTTT | CASREVEDSPLHF
TRBJ2-1 | TRBV5-1 | TRBD2 | . | TGCGCCAGCAGCTTGGTAGCGGGGGGAGGTGAGCAGTTCTTC | CASSLVAGGGEQFF
TRBJ2-1 | TRBV2 | . | . | TGTGCCAGCAGGGACATATACAATGAGCAGTTCTTC | CASRDIYNEQFF
TRBJ1-6 | TRBV28 | . | . | TGTGCCACCGCAGCGAGCTCCTATAATTCACCCCTCCACTTT | CATAASSYNSPLHF
TRBJ1-4 | TRBV11-2 | . | . | TGTGCCAGCAGCCCACAGGGCTCATCTAATGAAAAACTGTTTTTT | CASSPQGSSNEKLFF
TRBJ1-6 | TRBV15 | . | . | TGTGCCACCAGCAGAGATCCGTCCAATTCACCCCTCCACTTT | CATSRDPSNSPLHF
TRBJ1-5 | TRBV5-8 | . | few | TGTGCCAGCAGCTCGGGAAGGGGGATAAATCAGCCCCAGCATTTT | CASSSGRGINQPQHF
TRBJ1-1 | TRBV5-6 | TRBD1 | . | TGTGCCAGCAGCTTGGGACAGGGCTATGAAGCTTTCTTT | CASSLGQGYEAFF
TRBJ1-3 | TRBV7-2 | TRBD1 | once | TGTGCCAGCAGCTTCGGGACAGGCTACTCTGGAAACACCATATATTTT | CASSFGTGYSGNTIYF
TRBJ1-4 | TRBV3-1/TRBV3-2 | . | once | TGTGCCAGCAGCCCGAGTCCGGCAGACTCTAATGAAAAACTGTTTTTT | CASSPSPADSNEKLFF
TRBJ1-1 | TRBV6-4 | . | . | TGTGCCAGCAGGGCCACAAGGGGCACTGAAGCTTTCTTT | CASRATRGTEAFF
TRBJ2-5 | TRBV4-1 | TRBD2 | . | TGCGCCAGCAGCTATATAGCGGGAGGGCAAGAGACCCAGTACTTC | CASSYIAGGQETQYF
TRBJ2-1 | TRBV27 | TRBD2 | . | TGTGCCAGCAGCGGACTAGCGGGGACTAGCTCCTACAATGAGCAGTTCTTC | CASSGLAGTSSYNEQFF
TRBJ1-1 | TRBV3-1/TRBV3-2 | . | . | TGTGCCAGCAGCCAAGAACAGGTGAACACTGAAGCTTTCTTT | CASSQEQVNTEAFF
TRBJ2-5 | TRBV15 | . | few | TGTGCCACCAGGGCGATCGACGGATTGGGGCAGGGCGATAGAGAGACCCAGTACTTC | CATRAIDGLGQGDRETQYF
TRBJ1-5 | TRBV28 | TRBD1 | . | TGTGCCAGCAGGGGACAGGGCAATCAGCCCCAGCATTTT | CASRGQGNQPQHF
TRBJ2-1 | TRBV2 | TRBD2 | . | TGTGCCAGCAGCGGACGGGGACGAGCGGGGGCCCATCAGGGCAATGAGCAGTTCTTC | CASSGRGRAGAHQGNEQFF
TRBJ1-2 | TRBV2 | . | . | TGTGCCAGCAGTTTCACGGAGGGTGGTGGCTACACCTTC | CASSFTEGGGYTF
TRBJ1-5 | TRBV10-3 | TRBD1 | . | TGTGCCACCTGGACAGGTCTTAGCAATCAGCCCCAGCATTTT | CATWTGLSNQPQHF
TRBJ1-2 | TRBV30 | . | . | TGTGCCTGCTCTGCGGCCGGCTATGGCTACACCTTC | CACSAAGYGYTF
TRBJ2-7 | TRBV29-1 | TRBD1 | many | TGCAGCGTTGGAGAGGGGGCAGTCGACGAGCAGTACTTC | CSVGEGAVDEQYF
TRBJ2-1 | TRBV14 | TRBD1 | . | TGTGCCAGCAGCCAAGCAACAGGGGTTGCCTACAATGAGCAGTTCTTC | CASSQATGVAYNEQFF
TRBJ2-3 | TRBV10-1 | TRBD2 | . | TGCGCCAGCAGCCAGACTAGCGGGAGGCGCACAGATACGCAGTATTTT | CASSQTSGRRTDTQYF
TRBJ2-1 | TRBV29-1 | . | . | TGCAGCGGGGCTGGGGGGAAAGCCTACAATGAGCAGTTCTTC | CSGAGGKAYNEQFF
TRBJ1-6 | TRBV2 | TRBD1 | . | TGTGCCAGCAGTGTAACAGGGGGCGATTCACCCCTCCACTTT | CASSVTGGDSPLHF
TRBJ2-7 | TRBV6-5 | . | once | TGTGCCAGCAGTTCCAGCCATGGGACTCCGCTACACGAGCAGTACTTC | CASSSSHGTPLHEQYF
TRBJ2-3 | TRBV7-9 | TRBD2 | . | TGTGCCAGCAGCTTAAAATGGACGCATGGGACTAGCATAGATACGCAGTATTTT | CASSLKWTHGTSIDTQYF
TRBJ1-2 | TRBV19 | . | . | TGTGCCAGTAGTATCGTCCGGGGAAGCTACACCTTC | CASSIVRGSYTF